This T cell receptor beta chain was identified during a study of T-cell memory formation after mild COVID-19 (dated by TCRdb to the early 2020s). As for the study more broadly: TCR sequence clusters from the two donors were largely donor specific. The cohort comprised two young, previously healthy adult volunteers, one female and one male. In two donors, T-cell clones that expanded and contracted after mild COVID-19 were followed by sequencing TCRalpha and TCRbeta repertoires longitudinally. Here is what the overall study found, with its caveats: The detection of some responding clones in pre-infection memory suggests that pre-existing cross-reactive memory T cells joined the SARS-CoV-2 response. Only two mild cases were covered in the study, and larger cohorts including severe cases with pre-infection samples were considered necessary. Contracting CD4+ clones were found mainly in CM and EM memory subsets, while CD8+ clones were enriched in EMRA. SARS-CoV-2 specificity was not confirmed for the second-wave clones peaking on day 37. Clones that contracted from day 15 to 85 showed balanced CD4/CD8 phenotypes, whereas a second wave of clones that expanded from day 15 to 37 leaned towards CD4+.

In its sample, this clonotype was seen a few times. This receptor's antigen is unknown. Base quality data are lacking; no much larger clone is found one base away. PBMCs were isolated by Ficoll-Paque density gradient centrifugation. Sequencing took place on an Illumina NovaSeq 6000. TCRalpha and TCRbeta cDNA libraries were constructed by 5'RACE with constant-segment primers, with sample barcodes and unique molecular identifiers being introduced. RNA was extracted from every sample with Trizol reagent. Amplification of the libraries took two PCR steps, and the second step added a second sample barcode plus Illumina TruSeq adapters. Libraries were sequenced on an Illumina NovaSeq with 2 x 150 bp paired-end reads. As for the authors' bioinformatics: The reads were demultiplexed and collapsed into UMI-guided consensus sequences using migec v1.2.7. Using mixcr v2.1.11, UMI consensuses were aligned to TRA and TRB V and J templates and then assembled into clonotypes. Expanded or contracted clonotypes were those called significant by both edgeR and NoisET, with noise models trained on biological replicates. edgeR calls used a false discovery rate-adjusted p below 0.01 and a log2 fold-change threshold of 1. As an exploratory analysis of dynamics, max-normalized trajectories of the 1000 most abundant clonotypes were examined by PCA with hierarchical clustering. Separately sequenced CD4+ and CD8+ repertoires were used to assign the CD4 or CD8 phenotype of responding clones. The raw public reads went through TCRdb reprocessing: fastp at Q25, MiXCR clone calling, in-frame beta chains kept. Rows are combined by CDR3 protein, so each entry shows the most common genes and DNA. TCRdb, not the original authors, processed these V and J calls. Present in this sample are about 270,000 distinct CDR3 sequences, under 20% of which were seen just once. The ten most abundant clones make up 23% of the sample.

Sequences were obtained from PBMCs or a T cell subset sorted from them (not recorded which). The sequence derives from a man younger than 30 who had mild COVID-19 (a few samples of this study predate the infection). The sample titles of this study are shuffled in the database, so cell type and time point are left out; the donor was told from shared clones.

The DNA is as follows: TGTGCCAGCAGTTTTGACCAGGGTAGGAGCTACACCTTC. This gives the protein CASSFDQGRSYTF. Recombination joined TRBV28 with TRBJ1-2; TRBD1 is possibly the D segment (5 matching bases). The CDR3 runs 13 amino acids, cysteine and phenylalanine included. Just CDR3 DNA is preserved here, 39 bases in frame from base 1. V gives up 3 bases and J gives up 9 bases, and the segment between their germline ends measures 14 bases. The germline V gene sets CDR1 to MDHEN and CDR2 to SYDVKM.